A single sample gave rise to the 22 T cell receptor beta chains below, sequenced in a study of cytomegalovirus exposure and HLA in healthy donors. PCR primers comprised 60 Vbeta and 13 Jbeta primers. Sequencing used immunoSEQ multiplex PCR; TCRdb keeps in-frame clones, though not all of them. The sample includes 130,000 or so clones, roughly 70% of them seen just once. Sequencing was done on a sample of PBMCs. All receptors derive from a woman in her forties in good health and CMV-seropositive.

The rearrangement joins TRBV14 to TRBJ1-2; D ambiguous. There are 16 residues in the CDR3. Trimming pared 1 base from V and 4 bases from J, leaving 16 bases between. Germline lookup yields CDR1 SGHDN and CDR2 FVKESK. The CDR3 DNA follows: TGTGCCAGCAGCCAAGTAGGTGTCCAGGCTGTCTATGGCTACACCTTC. Its translation: CASSQVGVQAVYGYTF.

The CDR3 nucleotides read TGCGCCAGCAGCCTTAGACGGACTAGTAACATGGATACGCAGTATTTT. Translated, it gives CASSLRRTSNMDTQYF. The genes are TRBV4-1 and TRBJ2-3, with TRBD2 matching over 7 bases. CDR1 is MGHRA and CDR2 is YSYEKL in the germline V gene. The CDR3 spans 16 residues. J gave up 6 bases and V 4 bases, and 13 bases lay outside the gene matches.

The V gene is TRBV19, the J gene TRBJ1-4; 7 bases align to TRBD1. The length of the CDR3 is 15 residues. CDR1 LNHDA and CDR2 SQIVND come from the germline V gene (reference sequence). The trim removed 4 bases at V and 13 bases at J, leaving 15 bases unmatched. The CDR3 here is CASSTSGTAWMGLFF. The CDR3 nucleotides read TGTGCCAGTAGTACCTCCGGGACAGCATGGATGGGACTGTTTTTT.

The CDR3 DNA follows: TGTGCCAGCTCCACAGGGCGCACCTATGGCTACACCTTC. It is translated as CASSTGRTYGYTF. The genes are TRBV2 and TRBJ1-2; TRBD1 is a possible D gene (6 bases). CDR3 size: 13 residues. Germline values: CDR1 SNHLY, CDR2 FYNNEI. V was shortened by 8 bases and J by 4 bases, with 14 bases between the two germline ends.

This sequence joins TRBV27 and TRBJ1-5, with 8 bases identical to TRBD1. CDR3 length: 15 residues. Trimming cost V 2 bases and J 7 bases; bases outside gene matches: 7. The germline V gene has CDR1 MNHEY and CDR2 SMNVEV (reference sequence). The CDR3 is CASSLGGQGFQPQHF. CDR3 DNA: TGTGCCAGCAGTTTAGGAGGACAGGGTTTCCAGCCCCAGCATTTT.

CDR3 sequence (DNA): TGTGCCAGCAGTTTATTCCAGGGGGCAAGAGAGGGCTACACCTTC. It is translated as CASSLFQGAREGYTF. The V call is TRBV27, the J call TRBJ1-2; TRBD1 aligns across 8 bases. CDR1 is MNHEY and CDR2 is SMNVEV in the germline V gene (reference sequence). The CDR3 length is 15 residues. The V gene end was trimmed by 1 base and the J gene end by 8 bases; junction bases not matched to a gene: 9.

The chain combines TRBV7-3 with TRBJ1-2, with D unresolved. This CDR3 spans 13 amino acids. Germline lookup yields CDR1 SGHTA and CDR2 FQGTGA. Trimming stripped 4 bases from V and 8 bases from J, with 14 bases between. The CDR3 protein is CASSSEGFGGYTF. CDR3 DNA: TGTGCCAGCAGCTCGGAGGGTTTCGGCGGCTACACCTTC.

This clone was seen once. The V call is TRBV10-3, the J call TRBJ1-3; D not certain. This CDR3 is built from 16 residues. CDR1 and CDR2 from the germline V gene are ENHRY and SYGVKD. V was clipped by 0 bases and J by 0 bases, with 9 bases between them. CDR3 nucleotide sequence: TGTGCCATCAGTGAGTCGATACTTATCTCTGGAAACACCATATATTTT. Residues: CAISESILISGNTIYF.

This clone was recorded a few times. This rearrangement joins TRBV4-3 to TRBJ1-2, with 7 bases that match TRBD1. This CDR3 has 15 amino acids. Trimming took 1 base from V and 5 from J; bases not matched to a gene: 7. Germline V gives CDR1 LGHNA, CDR2 YSLEER. CDR3 coding DNA: TGCGCCAGCAGCCAAGTCACAGGGGCCGGGTATGGCTACACCTTC. It encodes CASSQVTGAGYGYTF.

The chain couples TRBV27 to TRBJ1-2; no clear D. Per the germline V gene, CDR1 is MNHEY and CDR2 is SMNVEV (reference sequence). The length of the CDR3 is 13 residues. The V and J ends lost 2 bases and 0 bases respectively, with 4 bases between them. CDR3 in DNA: TGTGCCAGCAGTTTAGCAGCTAACTATGGCTACACCTTC. Translation gives CASSLAANYGYTF.

V gene TRBV6-1 combines with J gene TRBJ1-2; possibly TRBD1 for D (5 bases). CDR1 and CDR2 from the germline V gene are MNHNS and SASEGT. V lost 7 bases, J lost 4 bases, and 16 bases lay in between. The CDR3 is 14 residues long. The CDR3 nucleotides are TGTGCCAGCACCCAGGGCCTGATGGGCTATGGCTACACCTTC. This codes for CASTQGLMGYGYTF.

V usage is TRBV30 and J usage is TRBJ1-2; D is perhaps TRBD1 (6 bases). CDR3 length equals 12 residues. Germline CDR1 is GTSNPN and CDR2 is SVGIG (reference sequence). The V and J ends lost 3 bases and 6 bases respectively, with 11 bases between them. The chain's CDR3 is CAWSPGDHGYTF. The CDR3 coding sequence is TGTGCCTGGAGCCCAGGGGATCATGGCTACACCTTC.

This chain links TRBV18 with TRBJ1-1; 12 bases align to TRBD1. This CDR3 has 15 residues. Trimming at V came to 3 bases and at J to 2 bases, leaving 1 base not matched to a gene. Germline CDR1 KGHSH, CDR2 LQKENI. CDR3 nucleotide sequence: TGTGCCAGCTCACCGGGACAGGGGGCTAACACTGAAGCTTTCTTT. Protein: CASSPGQGANTEAFF.

In this sample, this clone turned up a few times. The V gene is TRBV30, the J gene TRBJ2-1, with TRBD2 identical over 8 bases. Trimming removed 8 bases from V and 9 bases from J; junction bases left unmatched: 21. Germline V gene sequence: CDR1 GTSNPN, CDR2 SVGIG (reference sequence). The CDR3 consists of 16 residues. The CDR3 nucleotides are TGTGCCCGGACCGGGAGGGCAGAAAGGGTGGCAGGTGAGCAGTTCTTC. Residues: CARTGRAERVAGEQFF. Together with reference TRBV30 and TRBJ2-1, the CDR3 gives the full variable domain: SQTIHQWPATLVQPVGSPLSLECTVEGTSNPNLYWYRQAAGRGLQLLFYSVGIGQISSEVPQNLSASRPQDRQFILSSKKLLLSDSGFYLCARTGRAERVAGEQFFGPGTRLTVL.

This clone was seen more than once but under ten times. V is TRBV30 and J is TRBJ1-2; maybe TRBD1 (6 bases). CDR3 length equals 11 residues. The ends were cut back, 3 bases at V and 7 bases at J, with 9 bases in the middle. Per germline, CDR1 GTSNPN and CDR2 SVGIG (reference sequence). The CDR3 loop is CAWSQGFGYTF. Written as DNA, the CDR3 is TGTGCCTGGAGCCAGGGGTTTGGCTACACCTTC.

A few counts support this clone. The V gene is TRBV18, the J gene TRBJ2-3; 7 nucleotides agree with TRBD2. With V trimmed by 3 bases and J by 6 bases, 18 bases remained unmatched. This CDR3 is 18 amino acids long. Germline assignment: CDR1 KGHSH and CDR2 LQKENI. The CDR3, as DNA: TGTGCCAGCTCACCGTCGCTAGCGGACAACGCGTTCCTGGATACGCAGTATTTT. It codes for CASSPSLADNAFLDTQYF.

This chain links TRBV27 with TRBJ2-7; 7 bases fit TRBD2. The CDR3 loop spans 15 amino acids. With V trimmed by 5 bases and J by 3 bases, 10 bases remained unmatched. Germline-derived CDR1 and CDR2 are MNHEY and SMNVEV (reference sequence). The DNA for the CDR3 is TGTGCCAGCAGTCCGCGGGGAGGGACCCACTACGAGCAGTACTTC. It encodes CASSPRGGTHYEQYF.

The table lists this clone with a few counts. This chain joins TRBV9 and TRBJ2-2; 10 nucleotides align to TRBD1. Losses at the gene ends were 0 bases for V and 7 bases for J; bases not matched to a gene: 3. This CDR3 is built from 15 residues. Germline V gene data show CDR1 as SGDLS and CDR2 as YYNGEE. The CDR3 region is CASSVATGGGGELFF. The CDR3 DNA follows: TGTGCCAGCAGCGTAGCGACAGGGGGCGGCGGGGAGCTGTTTTTT.

The chain recombines TRBV6-5 with TRBJ2-5; 7 positions agree with TRBD1. Judging by the DNA end, TRBJ2-7 fits better; the J call may be wrong. Germline V gives CDR1 MNHEY, CDR2 SVGAGI. The CDR3 is made up of 13 amino acids. The CDR3 loop is CASSSGQLYEQYF. In DNA form, the CDR3 reads TGTGCCAGCAGTTCGGGACAGCTCTACGAGCAGTACTTC.

The chain employs TRBV27 and TRBJ2-7; 7 nucleotides match TRBD1. Losses at the gene ends were 0 bases for V and 3 bases for J; bases not matched to a gene: 11. In germline, CDR1 is MNHEY, CDR2 SMNVEV (reference sequence). This CDR3 has 17 residues. The CDR3 region has the DNA TGTGCCAGCAGTTTATCTGGCCCGGACAGGCGATTCTACGAGCAGTACTTC. Translating gives CASSLSGPDRRFYEQYF.

The rearrangement uses TRBV6-1 and TRBJ1-1; D perhaps matches TRBD1 (5 bases). Deletions cut 3 bases from V and 1 base from J, with 15 bases between. Germline values: CDR1 MNHNS, CDR2 SASEGT. CDR3 length equals 16 residues. Written as DNA, the CDR3 is TGTGCCAGCAGTGATTTCCTTACAGGAGAGAACACTGAAGCTTTCTTT. It yields the protein CASSDFLTGENTEAFF.

The chain uses TRBV7-2 and TRBJ1-1; D is ambiguous. Trimming removed 5 bases from V and 5 bases from J, with 12 bases in between. Germline V gene sequence: CDR1 SGHTA, CDR2 FQGNSA. CDR3 size: 13 residues. The CDR3 region has the DNA TGTGCCAGCAGCCTAGGTATAACTACTGAAGCTTTCTTT. This gives the protein CASSLGITTEAFF.